Listed below are T cell receptor beta chains from one sample, sequenced in a study of T-cell memory formation after mild COVID-19. TCRdb used MiXCR to reprocess the 5' RACE reads, holding one entry per CDR3 protein. The sample comprises about 190,000 distinct CDR3 sequences, roughly 18% of which are singletons, and roughly 2.3% rests with the top ten. Sequencing used PBMCs or a T cell subset sorted from them (not recorded which). The receptors shown here come from an adult woman who had mild COVID-19 (a few samples of this study predate the infection). Cell type and time point are not known. Both conserved end residues are part of each CDR3. A D gene is named only where the DNA matches it firmly. Not all rows give a size; the values are once, few, many and, for expanded clones, a class.

>TRBJ1-2|TRBV11-2|NA|13|NA
CASSFQGAYGYTF
TGTGCCAGCAGCTTTCAAGGGGCCTATGGCTACACCTTC
>TRBJ2-3|TRBV29-1|TRBD1|15|NA
CSVDSGTGFPDTQYF
TGCAGCGTTGATTCCGGGACAGGGTTTCCAGATACGCAGTATTTT
>TRBJ1-5|TRBV4-2|TRBD1|16|NA
CASSSDRARTNQPQHF
TGTGCCAGCAGCTCGGACAGGGCCAGAACGAATCAGCCCCAGCATTTT
>TRBJ2-3|TRBV29-1|NA|17|once
CSVDPRDGGPNTDTQYF
TGCAGCGTTGACCCTCGGGATGGGGGGCCTAACACAGATACGCAGTATTTT
>TRBJ1-1|TRBV20-1|NA|16|few
CSARVGFSDLYTEAFF
TGCAGTGCTAGAGTGGGGTTTTCAGACTTATACACTGAAGCTTTCTTT
>TRBJ2-5|TRBV29-1|NA|12|NA
CSVEQGGETQYF
TGCAGCGTCGAACAGGGAGGGGAGACCCAGTACTTC
>TRBJ2-7|TRBV7-2|NA|14|few
CASSLGTQGYEQYF
TGTGCCAGCAGCTTAGGGACACAGGGCTACGAGCAGTACTTC
>TRBJ2-2|TRBV6-5|NA|16|few
CASSYSYGTNTGELFF
TGTGCCAGCAGTTACTCGTATGGGACGAACACCGGGGAGCTGTTTTTT
>TRBJ1-1|TRBV10-3|TRBD1|15|NA
CAMRDRLNLNTEAFF
TGTGCCATGAGGGACAGGCTAAACCTTAACACTGAAGCTTTCTTT
>TRBJ2-7|TRBV5-1|NA|15|NA
CASSSRGTGAYEQYF
TGCGCCAGCAGCTCCCGGGGGACCGGCGCCTACGAGCAGTACTTC
>TRBJ2-3|TRBV7-2|TRBD1|14|many
CASSRKTGTDTQYF
TGTGCCAGCAGCCGGAAGACAGGGACCGATACGCAGTATTTT
>TRBJ1-1|TRBV29-1|NA|14|few
CSVEKDSPNTEAFF
TGCAGCGTCGAAAAGGACAGCCCGAACACTGAAGCTTTCTTT
>TRBJ1-6|TRBV9|NA|14|NA
CASSGSAGNSPLHF
TGTGCCAGCAGCGGATCGGCCGGTAATTCACCCCTCCACTTT
>TRBJ2-2|TRBV18|TRBD2|16|NA
CASSPPSGSITGELFF
TGTGCCAGCTCACCACCCAGCGGGAGTATTACCGGGGAGCTGTTTTTT
>TRBJ2-2|TRBV7-2|NA|13|NA
CASSYRSTGELFF
TGTGCCAGCAGCTACCGGTCCACCGGGGAGCTGTTTTTT
>TRBJ2-3|TRBV4-2|TRBD2|16|NA
CASSQGVGLAGTTQYF
TGTGCCAGCAGCCAAGGCGTCGGACTAGCGGGGACTACGCAGTATTTT
>TRBJ2-7|TRBV12-3/TRBV12-4|TRBD2|15|few
CASAPTGLAGHEQYF
TGTGCCAGCGCTCCAACGGGACTAGCTGGGCACGAGCAGTACTTC
>TRBJ2-1|TRBV12-3/TRBV12-4|TRBD2|15|NA
CASRRTGLANNEQFF
TGTGCCAGCAGACGTACGGGACTAGCGAACAATGAGCAGTTCTTC
>TRBJ1-4|TRBV3-1|NA|15|few
CASSPWEGTNEKLFF
TGTGCCAGCAGCCCGTGGGAGGGAACCAATGAAAAACTGTTTTTT
>TRBJ1-1|TRBV27|NA|12|NA
CASSFWGGEAFF
TGTGCCAGCAGTTTTTGGGGGGGAGAAGCTTTCTTT
>TRBJ1-2|TRBV20-1|NA|13|few
CSARQGLSYGYTF
TGCAGTGCTAGACAGGGCCTATCCTATGGCTACACCTTC
>TRBJ2-5|TRBV6-2/TRBV6-3|NA|14|NA
CASSYTPGQETQYF
TGTGCCAGCAGTTACACTCCGGGACAAGAGACCCAGTACTTC
>TRBJ1-5|TRBV12-3/TRBV12-4|NA|14|NA
CASSPGHAGQPQHF
TGTGCCAGCAGTCCCGGACACGCCGGTCAGCCCCAGCATTTT
>TRBJ1-1|TRBV3-1|NA|14|NA
CASSQISGSTEAFF
TGTGCCAGCAGCCAAATTAGCGGTAGCACTGAAGCTTTCTTT
>TRBJ2-2|TRBV7-3|NA|14|NA
CASSPPGQPGELFF
TGTGCCAGCAGTCCACCCGGACAGCCCGGGGAGCTGTTTTTT
>TRBJ2-7|TRBV7-6|NA|15|few
CASSSTGTLSYEQYF
TGTGCCAGCAGCTCTACCGGGACTCTTTCCTACGAGCAGTACTTC
>TRBJ1-5|TRBV6-2/TRBV6-3|TRBD1|17|NA
CASSYAYGTALEGPKHF
TGTGCCAGCAGTTACGCCTACGGGACAGCCTTAGAGGGGCCCAAGCATTTT
>TRBJ1-1|TRBV20-1|NA|15|few
CSARDAREVNTEAFF
TGCAGTGCTAGAGATGCGCGGGAAGTGAACACTGAAGCTTTCTTT